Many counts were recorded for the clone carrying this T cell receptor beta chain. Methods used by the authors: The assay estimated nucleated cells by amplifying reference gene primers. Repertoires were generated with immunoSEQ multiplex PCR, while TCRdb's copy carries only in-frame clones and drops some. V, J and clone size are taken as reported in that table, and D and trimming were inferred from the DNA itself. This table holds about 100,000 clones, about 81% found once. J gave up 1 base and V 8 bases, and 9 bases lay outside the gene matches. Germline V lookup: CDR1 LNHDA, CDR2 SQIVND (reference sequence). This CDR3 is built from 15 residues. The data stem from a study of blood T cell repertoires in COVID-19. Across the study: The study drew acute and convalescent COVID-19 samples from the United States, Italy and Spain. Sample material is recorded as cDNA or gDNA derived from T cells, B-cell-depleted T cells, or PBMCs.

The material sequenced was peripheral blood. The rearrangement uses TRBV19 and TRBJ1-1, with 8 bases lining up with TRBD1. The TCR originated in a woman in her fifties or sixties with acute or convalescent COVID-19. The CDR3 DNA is TGTGCCAGTTGCATCATCGGACAGGGGAACACTGAAGCTTTCTTT. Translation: CASCIIGQGNTEAFF.